In this sample, the clone carrying this T cell receptor (beta chain) turned up a few times. Its antigen is currently unknown. This specimen comes from a study of response to subunit inactivated influenza vaccine. This CDR3 is built from 16 residues. Trimming took 6 bases from V and 1 from J; bases not matched to a gene: 10. MiXCR, run by TCRdb on the RT-PCR reads, gives a single entry per CDR3 protein. The sample has a few hundred thousand distinct CDR3 sequences; 13% to 15% are singletons. General observations from the study: That few new T cells are recruited by each seasonal influenza vaccination was the authors' suggestion.

The rearrangement links TRBV12-3 or TRBV12-4 to TRBJ2-7; 9 bases are shared with TRBD1. This TCR was recovered from a man aged 50-60 years who received an inactivated influenza vaccine. The sequenced sample was PBMCs from blood, obtained approximately 13 days after vaccination. CDR3 nucleotide sequence: TGTGCCAGCAGGGAGCCTGGGGGACAGGGTTCCTACGAGCAGTACTTC. This encodes CASREPGGQGSYEQYF.